This TCR beta chain was retrieved from a study of T cell repertoires in cytomegalovirus infection. On the study more broadly: Public TCR beta signatures marked donors with CMV infection and the matching HLA.

TCRdb re-called the reads through MiXCR, storing one row per CDR3 protein. The top ten clones hold 65% to 75% of a sample with approximately 7,900 distinct CDR3 sequences, 49% of them seen once. In regard to this clonotype: The antigen remains undetermined.

Trimming stripped 5 bases from V and 13 bases from J, with 18 bases between. In germline, CDR1 is SGHAT, CDR2 FQNNGV. The CDR3 is 12 residues long. Notes on the study in general: The ex vivo response was dominated by HLA-C-restricted CMV-specific TCR beta clonotypes. Carriers of CMV plus the relevant HLA were identified by cumulative public TCR beta family frequency.

Material: PBMCs, sequenced either directly or after in vitro stimulation (not recorded which). This receptor was obtained from a human donor in good health (CMV status not recorded). Some clones in this sample may be carry-over from other donors' samples. The chain uses TRBV11-2 and TRBJ2-7; TRBD2 is a possible D gene (5 bases). CDR3 DNA sequence: TGTGCCAGCAGCCCTCGAGGGTACTCGCAATACTTC. Its protein is CASSPRGYSQYF.